This TCR beta chain was observed in a study of blood T cell repertoires in COVID-19. The CDR3 contains 13 residues. J was trimmed by 3 bases and V by 6 bases; bases with no gene match: 5. Per the original data handling: Cell counts per sample came from amplifying reference gene primers. The data were produced by immunoSEQ multiplex PCR, yet TCRdb's version contains in-frame clones alone and is incomplete. The DNA was the basis for D and trimming; V, J and clone size are from that table. Of tens of thousands of clones listed, approximately 90% are singletons. The specimen was peripheral blood. The gene calls are TRBV12-3 or TRBV12-4 and TRBJ2-7; 7 nucleotides match TRBD2. The sequence came from a man in his 70s with acute or convalescent COVID-19. The CDR3 protein is CASSTGGDYEQYF. The CDR3, as DNA: TGTGCCAGCAGCACTGGGGGGGACTACGAGCAGTACTTC.